This record concerns one TCR beta chain sequence. No antigen is known for it. No much larger clone is present one base from it, and per-base qualities are unavailable. Collaborating institutions collected whole blood in K2EDTA tubes following their own protocols. For TCRbeta analysis, collaborator samples were shipped as frozen whole blood, as isolated PBMCs, or as DNA extracted from either sample type. From a lookup of the germline V gene, CDR1 and CDR2 are SGHRS and YFSETQ. Here V drops 0 bases and J drops 3 bases, and the junction holds 4 bases not matched to any gene. From its cysteine to its phenylalanine, the CDR3 spans 15 amino acids. The read is trimmed to its CDR3 DNA, 45 bases read in frame from base 1. The data belong to a study of blood T cell repertoires in COVID-19 (dated by TCRdb to the early 2020s). In the study overall: Collaborator samples came from the United States, Italy and Spain and covered acute and convalescent phases of COVID-19. The prospective study material was composed of cDNA or gDNA derived from T cells, B-cell-depleted T cells, or PBMCs. Deeply sampled blood TCRbeta repertoires from subjects exposed to, actively infected with, or recovered from COVID-19 were included in the dataset. The repertoires were made available in a free public database intended to serve as a resource for research on the immune response to SARS-CoV-2. The samples were drawn from two sources: the first 160 participants of the ongoing ImmuneRACE study, and 1,200 or so subjects contributed by 6 global collaborators. Nearly every sample came with metadata listing a de-identified subject ID, COVID-19 status, age in years and sex. Where HLA class I and class II types were available, the types were taken from metadata supplied by the sample provider, not from assay-based typing.

The immunoSEQ Assay, a bias-controlled multiplex PCR, was used to amplify TCRbeta CDR3 regions from genomic DNA. Per the authors' processing: Within the assay, amplification of reference gene primers was used to estimate how many nucleated cells each sample contained. To quantify the absolute abundance of each unique TCRbeta CDR3 rearrangement, sequence reads were collapsed and filtered. For each sample, productive Simpson clonality was calculated as the square root of Simpson's diversity index over productive rearrangements. In TCRdb, the immuneACCESS table is reduced to in-frame sequences with V and J assigned. These tables do not hold every clone; where another copy was compared, an unresolved V gene accounts for under half, and the others remain unexplained. That table supplies the V and J calls and clone size; D and trimming were determined from the DNA. In this sample the table shows about 190,000 clones, 70% to 90% of which occur a single time. Of the sample, roughly 2.8% falls within the top ten clones.

What the work shows at the level of the full study, not this receptor alone: Clinical and demographic metadata were provided uncurated, with the amount varying by source and participant.

The sequence was collected from a woman aged 25 to 45 with active or convalescent COVID-19. Sequencing used peripheral blood. The chain uses TRBV5-1 and TRBJ1-2, with 8 bases in between that match TRBD1. The nucleotides are TGCGCCAGCAGCTTGGTGGCAGGGGGCGACTATGGCTACACCTTC. The encoded protein is CASSLVAGGDYGYTF.